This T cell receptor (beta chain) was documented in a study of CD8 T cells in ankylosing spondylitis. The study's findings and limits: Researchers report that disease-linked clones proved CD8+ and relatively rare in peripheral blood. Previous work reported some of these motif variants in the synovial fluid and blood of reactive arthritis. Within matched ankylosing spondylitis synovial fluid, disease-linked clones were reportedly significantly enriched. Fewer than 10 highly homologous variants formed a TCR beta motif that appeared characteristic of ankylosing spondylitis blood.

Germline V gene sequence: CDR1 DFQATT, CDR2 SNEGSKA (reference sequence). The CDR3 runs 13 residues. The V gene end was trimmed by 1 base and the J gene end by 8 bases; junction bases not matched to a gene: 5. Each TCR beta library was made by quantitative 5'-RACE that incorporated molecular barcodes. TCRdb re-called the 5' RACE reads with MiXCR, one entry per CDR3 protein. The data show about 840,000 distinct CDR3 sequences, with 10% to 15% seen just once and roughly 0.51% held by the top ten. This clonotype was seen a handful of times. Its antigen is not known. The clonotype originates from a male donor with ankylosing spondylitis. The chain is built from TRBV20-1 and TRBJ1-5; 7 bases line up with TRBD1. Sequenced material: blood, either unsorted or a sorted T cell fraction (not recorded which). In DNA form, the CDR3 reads TGCAGTGCTAGAGGACAGGGAGGTAAGCCCCAGCATTTT. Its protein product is CSARGQGGKPQHF.